The clone carrying this T cell receptor beta chain showed up many times. Antigen specificity is unknown. Noted treatment: oral pan-JAK inhibitor, 5-10 mg twice daily. RNA, once extracted, was reverse transcribed into cDNA for use as the sequencing template. The repertoire was sequenced with immunoSEQ multiplex PCR; TCRdb's copy has only in-frame clones and lacks some. This table holds more than 200,000 clones, around two fifths found once. These data come from a study of CD8+ T cells in alopecia areata. Study-wide findings and caveats: With patients, TCR sharing proved less clear than in mice, a difference possibly related to HLA. Among the top 100, expanded CD8+ clones, as well as scalp clonality, were significantly decreased by tofacitinib.

CDR1 is SGHTA and CDR2 is FQGNSA in the germline V gene. This CDR3 comprises 15 residues. V lost 7 bases to trimming and J lost 1 base; unmatched junction nucleotides: 4. Sample: CD4+ T cells sorted from blood, taken at roughly week 38, from a patient treated with tofacitinib. The genes are TRBV7-2 and TRBJ2-6, with 7 bases that match TRBD1. This receptor was taken from a human donor with alopecia areata. The CDR3 loop is CASTRQGSGANVLTF. CDR3 in DNA: TGTGCCAGCACCAGACAGGGATCTGGGGCCAACGTCCTGACTTTC.